This T cell receptor (beta chain) was captured by sequencing in a study of OX40 agonist ivuxolimab in advanced cancers. Study-level information: Patients were under 90% male with ages roughly 23 to 79, mean 60.

Findings of the study overall: Researchers did not determine the expanded peripheral T cells' antigen specificity. Blood T cells, both CD4+ and CD8+, expanded clonally by week 6 at 0.1 to 3.0 mg/kg. It was also the case that some nonresponders had low normalized T-cell clonal expansion.

V was clipped by 0 bases and J by 0 bases; unmatched bases: 3. Germline V gene data show CDR1 as SGHRS and CDR2 as YFSETQ. The CDR3 runs to 16 residues. Regarding this clone: Its antigen is still unknown.

Clones were read by immunoSEQ multiplex PCR, and TCRdb kept only the in-frame ones, dropping some. Of fewer than 60,000 clones in the sample, 80% to 90% were seen once. Source: CD4+ or CD8+ T cells sorted from blood, taken in a trial of the OX40 agonist ivuxolimab. The source is an adult with an advanced solid tumor such as melanoma, head and neck, liver or kidney cancer. The chain couples TRBV5-1 to TRBJ2-1, with 7 bases identical to TRBD2. The CDR3 here is CASSLARGGSYNEQFF. The DNA for the CDR3 is TGCGCCAGCAGCTTGGCGCGCGGGGGCTCCTACAATGAGCAGTTCTTC.